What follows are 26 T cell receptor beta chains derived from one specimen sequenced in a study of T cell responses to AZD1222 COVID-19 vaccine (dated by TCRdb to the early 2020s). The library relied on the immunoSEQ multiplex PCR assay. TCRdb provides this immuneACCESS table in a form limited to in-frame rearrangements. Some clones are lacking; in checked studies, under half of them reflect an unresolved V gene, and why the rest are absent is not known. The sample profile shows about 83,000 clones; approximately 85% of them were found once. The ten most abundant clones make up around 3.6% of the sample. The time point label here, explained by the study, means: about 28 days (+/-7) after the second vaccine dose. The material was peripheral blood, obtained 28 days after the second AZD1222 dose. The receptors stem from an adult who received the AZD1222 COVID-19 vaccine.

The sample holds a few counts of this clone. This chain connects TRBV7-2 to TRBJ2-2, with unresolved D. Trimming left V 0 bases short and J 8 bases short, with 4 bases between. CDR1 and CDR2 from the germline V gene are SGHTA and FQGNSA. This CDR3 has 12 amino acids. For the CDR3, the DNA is TGTGCCAGCAGCTTAGCAGTGGGGGAGCTGTTTTTT. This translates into CASSLAVGELFF.

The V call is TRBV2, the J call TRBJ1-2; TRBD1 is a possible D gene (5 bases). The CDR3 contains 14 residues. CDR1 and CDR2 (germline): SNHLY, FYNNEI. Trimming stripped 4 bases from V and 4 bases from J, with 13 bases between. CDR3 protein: CASSGLGHFYGYTF. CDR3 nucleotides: TGTGCCAGCAGTGGTTTAGGACATTTCTATGGCTACACCTTC. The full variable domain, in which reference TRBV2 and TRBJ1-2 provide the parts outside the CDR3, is EPEVTQTPSHQVTQMGQEVILRCVPISNHLYFYWYRQILGQKVEFLVSFYNNEISEKSEIFDDQFSVERPDGSNFTLKIRSTKLEDSAMYFCASSGLGHFYGYTFGSGTRLTVV.

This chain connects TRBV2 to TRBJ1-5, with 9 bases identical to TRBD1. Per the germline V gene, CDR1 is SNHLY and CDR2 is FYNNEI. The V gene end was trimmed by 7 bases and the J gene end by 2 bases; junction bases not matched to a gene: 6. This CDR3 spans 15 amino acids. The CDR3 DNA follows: TGTGCCAGCATCGGGGACAGGGCCCGCAATCAGCCCCAGCATTTT. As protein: CASIGDRARNQPQHF. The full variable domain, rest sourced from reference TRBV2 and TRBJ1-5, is EPEVTQTPSHQVTQMGQEVILRCVPISNHLYFYWYRQILGQKVEFLVSFYNNEISEKSEIFDDQFSVERPDGSNFTLKIRSTKLEDSAMYFCASIGDRARNQPQHFGDGTRLSIL.

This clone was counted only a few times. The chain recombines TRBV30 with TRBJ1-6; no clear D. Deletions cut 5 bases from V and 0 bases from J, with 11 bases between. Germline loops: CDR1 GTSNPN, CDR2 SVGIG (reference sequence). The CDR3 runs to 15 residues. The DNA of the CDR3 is TGTGCCTGGTCACAAGCGGGCTCCTATAATTCACCCCTCCACTTT. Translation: CAWSQAGSYNSPLHF.

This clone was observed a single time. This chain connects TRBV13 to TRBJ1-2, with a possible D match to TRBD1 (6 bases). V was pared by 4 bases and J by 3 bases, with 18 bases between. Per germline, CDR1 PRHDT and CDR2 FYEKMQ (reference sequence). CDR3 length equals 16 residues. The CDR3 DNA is TGTGCCAGCAGCTCTAATCCGTGGGGGGGCTACTATGGCTACACCTTC. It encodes CASSSNPWGGYYGYTF.

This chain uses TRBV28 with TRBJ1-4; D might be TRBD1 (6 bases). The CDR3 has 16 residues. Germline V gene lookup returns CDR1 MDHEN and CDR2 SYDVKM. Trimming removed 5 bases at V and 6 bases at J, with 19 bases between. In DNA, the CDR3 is TGTGCCAGCAGTCTCATTACCACAGGGAGCGATGAAAAACTGTTTTTT. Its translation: CASSLITTGSDEKLFF.

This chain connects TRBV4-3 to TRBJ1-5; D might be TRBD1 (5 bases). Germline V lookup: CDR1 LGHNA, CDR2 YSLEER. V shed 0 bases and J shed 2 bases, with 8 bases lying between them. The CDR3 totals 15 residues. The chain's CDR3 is CASSQELGRNQPQHF. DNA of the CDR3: TGCGCCAGCAGCCAAGAATTGGGGCGCAATCAGCCCCAGCATTTT.

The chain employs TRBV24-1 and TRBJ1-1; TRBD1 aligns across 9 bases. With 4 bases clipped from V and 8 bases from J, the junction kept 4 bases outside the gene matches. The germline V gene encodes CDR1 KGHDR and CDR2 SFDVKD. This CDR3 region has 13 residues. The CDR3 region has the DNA TGTGCCACCAGTGACCCGGGACAGGGAGAAGCTTTCTTT. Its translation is CATSDPGQGEAFF.

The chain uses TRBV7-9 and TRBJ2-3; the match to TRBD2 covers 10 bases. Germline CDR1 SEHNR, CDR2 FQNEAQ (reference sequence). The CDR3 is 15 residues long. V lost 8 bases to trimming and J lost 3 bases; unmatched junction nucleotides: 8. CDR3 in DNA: TGTGCCAGCGGCGGCCTAGCGGGAGCGACAGATACGCAGTATTTT. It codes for CASGGLAGATDTQYF.

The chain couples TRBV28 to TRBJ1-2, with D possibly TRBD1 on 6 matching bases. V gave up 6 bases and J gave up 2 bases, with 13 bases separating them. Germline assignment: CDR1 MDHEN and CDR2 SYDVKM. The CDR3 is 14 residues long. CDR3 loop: CASSQLGQNYGYTF. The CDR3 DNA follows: TGTGCCAGCAGCCAACTTGGACAGAACTATGGCTACACCTTC.

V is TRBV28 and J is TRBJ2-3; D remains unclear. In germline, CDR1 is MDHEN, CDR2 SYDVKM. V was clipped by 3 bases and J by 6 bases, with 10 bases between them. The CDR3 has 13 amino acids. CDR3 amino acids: CASSFRTQDTQYF. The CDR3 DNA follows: TGTGCCAGCAGTTTCCGTACCCAGGATACGCAGTATTTT.

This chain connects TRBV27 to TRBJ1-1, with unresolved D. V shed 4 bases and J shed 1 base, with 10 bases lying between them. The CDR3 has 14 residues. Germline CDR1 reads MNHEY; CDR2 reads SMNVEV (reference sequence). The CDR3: CASSSRRRNTEAFF. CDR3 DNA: TGTGCCAGCAGTTCGAGGAGAAGGAACACTGAAGCTTTCTTT.

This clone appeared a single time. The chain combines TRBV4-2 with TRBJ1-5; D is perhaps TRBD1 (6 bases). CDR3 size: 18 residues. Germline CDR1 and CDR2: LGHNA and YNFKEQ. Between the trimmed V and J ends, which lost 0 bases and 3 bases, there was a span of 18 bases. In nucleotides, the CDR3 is TGTGCCAGCAGCCAAGATACTGGGAGGGGGAGAAACAATCAGCCCCAGCATTTT. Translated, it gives CASSQDTGRGRNNQPQHF.

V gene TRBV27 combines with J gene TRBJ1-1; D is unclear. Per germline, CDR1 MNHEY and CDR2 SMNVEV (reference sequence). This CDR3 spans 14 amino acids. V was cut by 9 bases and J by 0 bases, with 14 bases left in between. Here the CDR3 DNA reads TGTGCCAGTTCGAAGTCCAGATTGAACACTGAAGCTTTCTTT. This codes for CASSKSRLNTEAFF.

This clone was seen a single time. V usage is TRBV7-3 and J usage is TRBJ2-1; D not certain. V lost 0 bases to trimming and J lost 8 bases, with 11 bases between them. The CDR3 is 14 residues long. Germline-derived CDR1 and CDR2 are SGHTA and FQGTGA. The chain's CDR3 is CASSLTPGPHEQFF. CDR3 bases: TGTGCCAGCAGCTTAACCCCCGGGCCTCATGAGCAGTTCTTC. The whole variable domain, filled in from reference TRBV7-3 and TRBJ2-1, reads GAGVSQTPSNKVTEKGKYVELRCDPISGHTALYWYRQSLGQGPEFLIYFQGTGAADDSGLPNDRFFAVRPEGSVSTLKIQRTERGDSAVYLCASSLTPGPHEQFFGPGTRLTVL.

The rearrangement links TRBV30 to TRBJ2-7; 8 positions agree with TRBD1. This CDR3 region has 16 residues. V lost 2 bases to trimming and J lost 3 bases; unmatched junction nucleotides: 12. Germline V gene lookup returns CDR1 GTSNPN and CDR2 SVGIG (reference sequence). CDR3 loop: CAWSIPRQGRNYEQYF. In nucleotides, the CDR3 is TGTGCCTGGAGTATCCCGCGACAGGGGAGGAACTACGAGCAGTACTTC.

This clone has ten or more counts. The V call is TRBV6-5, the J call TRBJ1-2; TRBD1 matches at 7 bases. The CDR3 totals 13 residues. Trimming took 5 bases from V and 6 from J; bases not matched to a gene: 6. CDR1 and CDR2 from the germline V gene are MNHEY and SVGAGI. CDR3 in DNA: TGTGCCAGCAGTCCTGACAGGGCTCATGGCTACACCTTC. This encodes CASSPDRAHGYTF.

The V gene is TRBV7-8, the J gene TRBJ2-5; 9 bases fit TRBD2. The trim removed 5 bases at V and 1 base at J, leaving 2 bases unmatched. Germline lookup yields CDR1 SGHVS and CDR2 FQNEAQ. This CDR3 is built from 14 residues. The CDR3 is CASSATSGQETQYF. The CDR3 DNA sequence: TGTGCCAGCAGCGCGACTAGCGGCCAAGAGACCCAGTACTTC.

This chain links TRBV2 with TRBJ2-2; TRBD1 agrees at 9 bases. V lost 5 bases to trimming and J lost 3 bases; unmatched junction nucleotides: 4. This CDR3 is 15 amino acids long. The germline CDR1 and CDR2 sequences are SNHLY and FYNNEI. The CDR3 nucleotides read TGTGCCAGCAGTTCCGGGACAGGGTACACCGGGGAGCTGTTTTTT. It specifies CASSSGTGYTGELFF.

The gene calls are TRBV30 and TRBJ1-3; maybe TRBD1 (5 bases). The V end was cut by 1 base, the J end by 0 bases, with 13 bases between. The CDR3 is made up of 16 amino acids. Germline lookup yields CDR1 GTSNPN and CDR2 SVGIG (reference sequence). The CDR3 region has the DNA TGTGCCTGGAGTGCGGGGGTCAGAAGCTCTGGAAACACCATATATTTT. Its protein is CAWSAGVRSSGNTIYF. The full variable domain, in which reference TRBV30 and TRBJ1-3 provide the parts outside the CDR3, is SQTIHQWPATLVQPVGSPLSLECTVEGTSNPNLYWYRQAAGRGLQLLFYSVGIGQISSEVPQNLSASRPQDRQFILSSKKLLLSDSGFYLCAWSAGVRSSGNTIYFGEGSWLTVV.

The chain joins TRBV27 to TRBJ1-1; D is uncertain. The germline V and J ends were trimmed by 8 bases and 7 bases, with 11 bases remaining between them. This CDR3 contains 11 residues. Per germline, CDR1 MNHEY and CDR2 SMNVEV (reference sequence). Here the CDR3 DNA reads TGTGCCAGCGGCGGGCCCTTTGAAGCTTTCTTT. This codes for CASGGPFEAFF.

CDR3 amino acids: CASRSQGASPLHF. CDR3 bases: TGTGCCAGCAGGTCACAGGGGGCTTCACCCCTCCACTTT. V and J are TRBV28 and TRBJ1-6, with 9 bases lining up with TRBD1. The CDR3 has 13 residues. V lost 6 bases to trimming and J lost 9 bases; unmatched junction nucleotides: 3. Germline-derived CDR1 and CDR2 are MDHEN and SYDVKM.

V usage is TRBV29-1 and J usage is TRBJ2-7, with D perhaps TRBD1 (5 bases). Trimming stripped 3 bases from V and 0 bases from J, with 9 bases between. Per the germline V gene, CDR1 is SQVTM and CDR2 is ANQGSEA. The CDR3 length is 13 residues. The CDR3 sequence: CSVDQGSSYEQYF. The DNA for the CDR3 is TGCAGCGTTGATCAGGGAAGCTCCTACGAGCAGTACTTC.

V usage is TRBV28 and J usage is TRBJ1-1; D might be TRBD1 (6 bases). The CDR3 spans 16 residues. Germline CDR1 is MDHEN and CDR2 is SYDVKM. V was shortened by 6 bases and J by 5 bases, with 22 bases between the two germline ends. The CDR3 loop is CASSNRRGARTTEAFF. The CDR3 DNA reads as TGTGCCAGCAGCAACCGAAGGGGGGCAAGGACGACTGAAGCTTTCTTT.

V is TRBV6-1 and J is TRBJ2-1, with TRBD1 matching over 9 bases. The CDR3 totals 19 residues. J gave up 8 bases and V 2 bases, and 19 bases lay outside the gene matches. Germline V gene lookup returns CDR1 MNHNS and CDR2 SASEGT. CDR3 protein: CASSEYEGTTGGLMDEQFF. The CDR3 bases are TGTGCCAGCAGTGAATATGAGGGAACGACAGGGGGACTTATGGATGAGCAGTTCTTC.

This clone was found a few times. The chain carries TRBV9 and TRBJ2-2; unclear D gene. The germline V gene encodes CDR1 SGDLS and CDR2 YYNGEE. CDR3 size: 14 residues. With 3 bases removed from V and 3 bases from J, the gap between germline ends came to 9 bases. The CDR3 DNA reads TGTGCCAGCAGCGGAGTCGGACACACCGGGGAGCTGTTTTTT. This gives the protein CASSGVGHTGELFF.